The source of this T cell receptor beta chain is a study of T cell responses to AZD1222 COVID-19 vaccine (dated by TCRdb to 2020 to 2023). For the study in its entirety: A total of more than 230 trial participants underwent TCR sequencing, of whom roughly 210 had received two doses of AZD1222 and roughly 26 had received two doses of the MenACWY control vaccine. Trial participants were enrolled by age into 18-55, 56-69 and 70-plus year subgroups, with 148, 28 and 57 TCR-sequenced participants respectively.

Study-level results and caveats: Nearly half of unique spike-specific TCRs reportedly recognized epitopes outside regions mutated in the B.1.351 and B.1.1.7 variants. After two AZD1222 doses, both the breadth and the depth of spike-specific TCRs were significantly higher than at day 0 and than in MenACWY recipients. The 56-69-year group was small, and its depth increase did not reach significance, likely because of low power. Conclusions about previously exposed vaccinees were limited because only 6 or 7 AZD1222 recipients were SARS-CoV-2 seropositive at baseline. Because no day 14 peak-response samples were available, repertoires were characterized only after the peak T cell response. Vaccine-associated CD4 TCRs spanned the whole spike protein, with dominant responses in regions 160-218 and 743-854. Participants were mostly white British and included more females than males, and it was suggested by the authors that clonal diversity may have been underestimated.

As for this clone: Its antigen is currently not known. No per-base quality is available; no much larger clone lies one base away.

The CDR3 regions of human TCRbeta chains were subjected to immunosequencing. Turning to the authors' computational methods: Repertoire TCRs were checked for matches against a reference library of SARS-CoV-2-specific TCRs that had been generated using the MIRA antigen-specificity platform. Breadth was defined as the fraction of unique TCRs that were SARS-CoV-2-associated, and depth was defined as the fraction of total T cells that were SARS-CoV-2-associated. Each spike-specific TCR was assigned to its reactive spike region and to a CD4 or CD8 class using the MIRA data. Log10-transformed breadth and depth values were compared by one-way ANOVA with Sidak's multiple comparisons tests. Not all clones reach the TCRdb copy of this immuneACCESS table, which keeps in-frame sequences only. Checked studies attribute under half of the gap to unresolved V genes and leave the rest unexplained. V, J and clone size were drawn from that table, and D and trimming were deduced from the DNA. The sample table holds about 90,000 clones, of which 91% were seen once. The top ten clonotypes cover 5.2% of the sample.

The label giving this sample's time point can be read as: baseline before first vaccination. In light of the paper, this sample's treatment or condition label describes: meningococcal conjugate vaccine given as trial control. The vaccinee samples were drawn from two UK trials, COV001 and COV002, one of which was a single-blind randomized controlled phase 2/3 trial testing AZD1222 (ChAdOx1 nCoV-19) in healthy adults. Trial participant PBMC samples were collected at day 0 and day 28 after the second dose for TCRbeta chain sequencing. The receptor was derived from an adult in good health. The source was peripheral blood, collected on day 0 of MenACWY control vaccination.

At the DNA level, the sequence is TGTGCCAGCAGCTTAGCCTCGGCAGGGGGAGATACGCAGTATTTT. The resulting protein is CASSLASAGGDTQYF. The chain couples TRBV7-9 to TRBJ2-3; 7 central bases correspond to TRBD1. Germline trimming amounts to 0 bases on V and 5 bases on J, with 5 as the count of junction bases outside the gene matches. Spanning cysteine to phenylalanine, the CDR3 consists of 15 amino acids. Just CDR3 DNA is preserved here, 45 bases in frame from base 1. The germline V gene (reference sequence) sets CDR1 to SEHNR and CDR2 to FQNEAQ.